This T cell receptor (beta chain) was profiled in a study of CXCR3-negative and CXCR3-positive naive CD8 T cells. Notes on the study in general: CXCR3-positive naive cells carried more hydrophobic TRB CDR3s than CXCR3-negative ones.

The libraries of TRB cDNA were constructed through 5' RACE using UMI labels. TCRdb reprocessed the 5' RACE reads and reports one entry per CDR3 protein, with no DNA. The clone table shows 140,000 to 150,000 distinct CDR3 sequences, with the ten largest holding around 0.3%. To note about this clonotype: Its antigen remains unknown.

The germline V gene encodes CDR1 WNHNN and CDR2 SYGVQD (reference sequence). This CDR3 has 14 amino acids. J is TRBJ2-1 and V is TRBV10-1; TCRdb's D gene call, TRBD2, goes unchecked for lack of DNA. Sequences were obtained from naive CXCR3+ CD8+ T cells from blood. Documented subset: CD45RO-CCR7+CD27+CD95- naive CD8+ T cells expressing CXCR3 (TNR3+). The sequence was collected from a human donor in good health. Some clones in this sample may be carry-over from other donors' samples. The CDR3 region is CASSELGLAEEQFF.